In its sample, the clone carrying this T cell receptor beta chain was seen a few times. This record belongs to a study of T cell responses to AZD1222 COVID-19 vaccine. The protocol was immunoSEQ multiplex PCR, while the TCRdb copy is restricted to in-frame clones and leaves out a portion. This sample has approximately 120,000 clones; about 89% occur once, and the top ten carry about 9.5%. Germline V gene lookup returns CDR1 MNHNS and CDR2 SASEGT. V shed 2 bases and J shed 6 bases, with 14 bases lying between them. The CDR3 loop spans 15 amino acids. The rearrangement links TRBV6-1 to TRBJ1-5, with no clear D. The sample consisted of peripheral blood, taken 28 days after the second AZD1222 dose. This TCR came from an adult who received the AZD1222 COVID-19 vaccine. This chain's CDR3 is CASSENAGTGQPQHF. The CDR3, as DNA: TGTGCCAGCAGTGAAAATGCGGGTACGGGTCAGCCCCAGCATTTT.